Below are 5 T cell receptor beta chains sequenced from a single sample in a study of blood T cell repertoires in COVID-19. Repertoires were generated with immunoSEQ multiplex PCR, while TCRdb's copy carries only in-frame clones and drops some. The sample carries 110,000 to 150,000 clones, around 90% recorded once. The sequenced sample consisted of peripheral blood. The receptors come from an elderly woman with acute or convalescent COVID-19.

This chain uses TRBV18 with TRBJ1-4; the match to TRBD1 covers 8 bases. J was trimmed by 6 bases and V by 6 bases; bases with no gene match: 9. The CDR3 covers 15 residues. The germline V gene has CDR1 KGHSH and CDR2 LQKENI. The DNA for the CDR3 is TGTGCCAGCTCGCCCTGGGACAGGAGCGATGAAAAACTGTTTTTT. Translated: CASSPWDRSDEKLFF.

This chain joins TRBV6-5 and TRBJ2-5; D is possibly TRBD1 (5 bases). CDR3 length: 14 residues. V was pared by 2 bases and J by 5 bases, with 12 bases between. Germline V gene data show CDR1 as MNHEY and CDR2 as SVGAGI. CDR3 loop: CASSYGTGPETQYF. The CDR3 coding sequence is TGTGCCAGCAGTTACGGAACAGGTCCGGAGACCCAGTACTTC.

Points on this clone: One junction end does not reproduce the germline sequence, and a read error may be involved. The chain recombines TRBV12-5 with TRBJ1-2; TRBD1 agrees at 7 bases. The CDR3 contains 12 residues. Germline V gives CDR1 LGHNT, CDR2 FRNRAP. The CDR3 protein is CASGRDTGAHVF. The CDR3 nucleotides are TGTGCTAGTGGCCGCGACACAGGGGCCCATGTCTTC.

The V and J genes are TRBV24-1 and TRBJ1-1, with 7 nucleotides matching TRBD1. The V gene's germline CDR1 is KGHDR and CDR2 SFDVKD. Trimming cost V 2 bases and J 7 bases; bases outside gene matches: 3. This CDR3 is 13 amino acids long. The CDR3 loop reads CATSDSTGLEAFF. In nucleotides, the CDR3 is TGTGCCACCAGTGATTCGACAGGGCTTGAAGCTTTCTTT.

The chain combines TRBV28 with TRBJ1-1; D uncertain. V shed 7 bases and J shed 5 bases, with 8 bases lying between them. Germline loops: CDR1 MDHEN, CDR2 SYDVKM. The CDR3 contains 11 residues. The CDR3: CASTRGTEAFF. The DNA of the CDR3 is TGTGCCAGCACCCGGGGAACTGAAGCTTTCTTT.